This T cell receptor (beta chain) was captured in a study of shared clonotypes between healthy human individuals. Study results and limitations: Naive subsets, compared against memory subsets, generally had larger estimated richness values.

CD8 cells regarded as naive lacked CD45RO, were positively chosen for CCR7, and omitted terminally differentiated effector memory CD45RA+ cells. Germline-derived CDR1 and CDR2 are SGHVS and FQNEAQ. Trimming removed 5 bases at V and 1 base at J, with 14 bases between. The CDR3 loop spans 15 amino acids. This clone was counted a few times. The target antigen is unknown. Profiled with immunoSEQ multiplex PCR; TCRdb holds only in-frame clones, not every one. Altogether roughly 600,000 clones are present, 95% to 98% being singletons, with the ten largest covering approximately 0.3%. This chain links TRBV7-8 with TRBJ1-1; weak D call: TRBD1 (5 bases). The sample taken for sequencing was naive CD8+ T cells sorted from blood. The sequence came from a man under 40 in good health. The CDR3 DNA follows: TGTGCCAGCAGCCGAAAAATGACAGCGAACACTGAAGCTTTCTTT. It specifies CASSRKMTANTEAFF.